This T cell receptor beta chain was recovered during a study of Ad26.COV2.S vaccination and SARS-CoV-2 variants. The wider study: Intramuscular Ad26.COV2.S at 5x10^10 or 1x10^11 viral particles.

Treatment here: around 19 received Ad26.COV2.S at low or high dose, single or two shots; roughly five received placebo; per-sample allocation not given. On day 63 after the first injection, vaccine and placebo recipients gave samples. Based in Boston, the donor was an adult of 18-55 years. As its vector, the vaccine had Ad26, which expressed Wuhan-strain SARS-CoV-2 spike. Here immunoSEQ multiplex PCR was the method, and the copy in TCRdb shows in-frame clones only, minus some. The top ten clones hold around 5.5% of a sample with roughly 330,000 clones, about 90% of them seen once. This clone was recorded only once. This sample also contains other DNA sequences that code for the same CDR3. Unmatched junction bases numbered 3, after V lost 5 bases and J lost 5 bases. Germline CDR1 reads ENHRY; CDR2 reads SYGVKD. The CDR3 runs 13 residues.

This chain connects TRBV10-3 to TRBJ2-1; TRBD2 matches 7 bases. The sample in question was peripheral blood, obtained in a trial of Ad26.COV2.S vaccine versus placebo. The receptor's source is a person between 18 and 65 years old who received the Ad26.COV2.S COVID-19 vaccine or a placebo. The CDR3 sequence: CAISPGLDNEQFF. The CDR3 bases are TGTGCCATCAGTCCCGGACTAGACAATGAGCAGTTCTTC.